This T cell receptor beta chain emerged from a study of T cell repertoires in cytomegalovirus infection. Overall study results and limits: The study found HLA-C-restricted CMV-specific TCR beta clonotypes dominating the ex vivo response.

A single record per CDR3 protein comes from TCRdb applying MiXCR to the reads. The sample lists a few hundred thousand distinct CDR3 sequences, almost 40% occurring once. A remark on this clonotype: Its antigen remains unknown.

Germline CDR1 is MNHNY and CDR2 is SVGAGI (reference sequence). V dropped 2 bases and J dropped 7 bases, with 11 bases sitting between them. The CDR3 sequence is 13 residues long. This TCR derives from a human donor in good health (CMV status not recorded). Some clones in this sample may be carry-over from other donors' samples. The sequencing used cultured PBMCs, collected from culture after CMV antigen stimulation. V gene TRBV6-6 combines with J gene TRBJ2-5; the D gene is possibly TRBD2 (5 bases). The CDR3 region is CASSYEGPGTQYF. DNA for the CDR3: TGTGCCAGCAGTTACGAGGGTCCGGGGACCCAGTACTTC.